This T cell receptor (beta chain) was identified during a study of cytomegalovirus exposure and HLA in healthy donors. Study information: Most genotyped donors, 81% of 300 to 400, had Caucasian-associated genetic ancestry.

The PCR was carried out with 60 Vbeta primers and 13 Jbeta primers. Clones were sequenced by immunoSEQ multiplex PCR, and TCRdb holds only the in-frame ones, with some missing. The sample records approximately 270,000 clones, about 80% being singletons. Input material: PBMCs. This TCR derives from a girl between 2 and 10 years old in good health and CMV-seronegative.

In DNA, the CDR3 is TGTGCCAGCAGCTTAATTGATGAACGCAGGGGAGAGACCCAGTACTTC. Translating gives CASSLIDERRGETQYF. The gene calls are TRBV11-2 and TRBJ2-5; possibly TRBD1 for D (6 bases). Trimming shortened V by 2 bases and J by 4 bases, and 17 bases separated the two germline ends. Germline CDR1 is SGHAT and CDR2 is FQNNGV. The CDR3 has 16 residues. Variable domain in full (rest from reference TRBV11-2 and TRBJ2-5): EAGVAQSPRYKIIEKRQSVAFWCNPISGHATLYWYQQILGQGPKLLIQFQNNGVVDDSQLPKDRFSAERLKGVDSTLKIQPAKLEDSAVYLCASSLIDERRGETQYFGPGTRLLVL.